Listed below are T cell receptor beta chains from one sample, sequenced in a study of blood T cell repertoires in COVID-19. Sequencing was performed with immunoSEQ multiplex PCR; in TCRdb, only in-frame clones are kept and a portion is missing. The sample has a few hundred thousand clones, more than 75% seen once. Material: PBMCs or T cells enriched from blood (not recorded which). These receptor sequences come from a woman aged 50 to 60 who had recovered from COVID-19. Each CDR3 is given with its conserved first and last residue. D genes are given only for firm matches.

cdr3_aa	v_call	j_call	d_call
CACFPEGQLNTEAFF	TRBV30	TRBJ1-1	-
CASSSSYEQYF	TRBV18	TRBJ2-7	-
CASSEAFSGNEQFF	TRBV2	TRBJ2-1	-
CASSLSRDEQYF	TRBV7-8	TRBJ2-7	-
CARILETSGIKEQFF	TRBV7-3	TRBJ2-1	TRBD2
CASSLGSGGRKNIQYF	TRBV7-8	TRBJ2-4	TRBD2
CASSITGLAGDEQYF	TRBV28	TRBJ2-7	-
CASSRGNTGELFF	TRBV7-3	TRBJ2-2	-
CASSRDVGTQFF	TRBV4-2	TRBJ2-1	-
CASRTGTLANNEQFF	TRBV2	TRBJ2-1	-
CASSQGGLVYNEQFF	TRBV3-1/TRBV3-2	TRBJ2-1	TRBD2
CASSPGDYNSPLHF	TRBV19	TRBJ1-6	-
CASSGPPSGRQYEQYF	TRBV5-8	TRBJ2-7	TRBD2
CASSLGQGIVYEQYF	TRBV7-2	TRBJ2-7	-
CASTKTRDGYTF	TRBV28	TRBJ1-2	-
CAIRHGVGRASSTDTQYF	TRBV10-3	TRBJ2-3	-
CASSLEGLDTETQYF	TRBV11-2	TRBJ2-5	TRBD2
CASIGRDSTQYF	TRBV19	TRBJ2-3	-
CASSPSGRAYNEQFF	TRBV2	TRBJ2-1	TRBD2
CSVEVGQRRAFF	TRBV29-1	TRBJ1-1	-
CASSPRTDSYEQYF	TRBV11-2	TRBJ2-7	-
CASSVYSGRNEQFF	TRBV9	TRBJ2-1	TRBD2
CASSIEPGTGELFF	TRBV19	TRBJ2-2	-
CASTPTLAGGTDTQYF	TRBV7-2	TRBJ2-3	TRBD2
CASSPLSGQGVGEQFF	TRBV18	TRBJ2-1	TRBD1
CASRYSGSHEQYF	TRBV5-5	TRBJ2-7	TRBD2
CASSDTVLTNYGYTF	TRBV6-1	TRBJ1-2	-
CASSTLAYEQYF	TRBV18	TRBJ2-7	-
CASSSGGGYNEKLFF	TRBV5-1	TRBJ1-4	TRBD1
CASPLDRAAYEQYF	TRBV10-2	TRBJ2-7	TRBD1
CASSVRDRANYGYTF	TRBV5-6	TRBJ1-2	TRBD1
CASRRTGGNSPLHF	TRBV2	TRBJ1-6	TRBD1
CATASPGGMREQYF	TRBV28	TRBJ2-7	TRBD2
CASSQTLNTEAFF	TRBV12-3/TRBV12-4	TRBJ1-1	-
CASSLAAGYADTQYF	TRBV7-8	TRBJ2-3	-
CATSRGGGRSSYNEQFF	TRBV15	TRBJ2-1	TRBD1
CASSKSRETTDTQYF	TRBV19	TRBJ2-3	-
CASSFTGPGVGELFF	TRBV5-6	TRBJ2-2	-
CAWSKGNQPQHF	TRBV30	TRBJ1-5	-
CASSFPGGLTGELFF	TRBV28	TRBJ2-2	TRBD2
CASTGQKNNSPLHF	TRBV28	TRBJ1-6	-
CASSQSRGSVIQYF	TRBV4-1	TRBJ2-4	-
CASSPNMYNYGYTF	TRBV11-2	TRBJ1-2	-
CASSSAGFGRATYNEQFF	TRBV5-4	TRBJ2-1	-
CASSIFGAQETQYF	TRBV19	TRBJ2-5	-
CASSLNGRGGSSGETQYF	TRBV7-3	TRBJ2-5	TRBD2
CASSPPGWNEKLFF	TRBV28	TRBJ1-4	-
CASSLYGDSNQPQHF	TRBV7-2	TRBJ1-5	-
CASTGQGRGITEAFF	TRBV18	TRBJ1-1	TRBD1
CASSGRTGSDTQYF	TRBV27	TRBJ2-3	-
CASSLGQIAKNIQYF	TRBV5-1	TRBJ2-4	-
CASSAVAGGYYEQYF	TRBV19	TRBJ2-7	TRBD2
CASSSPGTSGHYEQYF	TRBV5-4	TRBJ2-7	TRBD2
CASSWEGANSNQPQHF	TRBV7-8	TRBJ1-5	-
CASSSQTGVEQYF	TRBV7-8	TRBJ2-7	-
CAWSPDRTGEKLFF	TRBV30	TRBJ1-4	TRBD1
CARVSSGRESSYEQYF	TRBV19	TRBJ2-7	TRBD2
CSVDLSVNTEAFF	TRBV29-1	TRBJ1-1	-
CASSSGRPSTDTQYF	TRBV5-1	TRBJ2-3	TRBD2
CASSLAWGGGSGANVLTF	TRBV7-6	TRBJ2-6	TRBD2